The 10 T cell receptor beta chains below were found in one sample sequenced in a study of blood T cell repertoires in COVID-19. TCRdb's copy holds only in-frame clones and misses some; the assay was immunoSEQ multiplex PCR. In the table there are 100,000 to 150,000 clones, about four fifths of which are singletons. Sequencing used peripheral blood. Every receptor here comes from a man in his 60s with acute or convalescent COVID-19.

The gene calls are TRBV5-6 and TRBJ2-4; possible D gene TRBD2, 5 bases. The CDR3 is made up of 14 amino acids. Germline assignment: CDR1 SGHDT and CDR2 YYEEEE. Trimming left V 0 bases short and J 1 base short, with 5 bases between. This CDR3 is CASSLGGAKNIQYF. The CDR3 DNA reads as TGTGCCAGCAGCTTGGGCGGGGCCAAAAACATTCAGTACTTC.

The V gene is TRBV20-1, the J gene TRBJ2-5, with 7 bases fitting TRBD2. Germline V gene lookup returns CDR1 DFQATT and CDR2 SNEGSKA (reference sequence). V was pared by 3 bases and J by 5 bases, with 12 bases of the junction left unmatched. This CDR3 has 15 amino acids. This CDR3 reads CSASWEGDQGETQYF. In DNA, the CDR3 is TGCAGTGCTAGTTGGGAGGGCGACCAAGGGGAGACCCAGTACTTC.

The chain joins TRBV28 to TRBJ1-5, with D tentatively TRBD1 (6 bases). V was pared by 7 bases and J by 5 bases, with 15 bases between. This CDR3 region has 14 residues. The V gene's germline CDR1 is MDHEN and CDR2 SYDVKM. In DNA, the CDR3 is TGTGCCAGCACCCAAGGAGGGGGGGATCAGCCCCAGCATTTT. Amino acid sequence: CASTQGGGDQPQHF.

This clone was detected once. This chain connects TRBV7-9 to TRBJ1-5, with a possible D match to TRBD1 (5 bases). Germline V gene sequence: CDR1 SEHNR, CDR2 FQNEAQ (reference sequence). CDR3 size: 15 residues. V was trimmed by 4 bases and J by 3 bases, leaving 13 bases between them. The CDR3 region has the DNA TGTGCCAGCAGCTCCGGGGGAGGGAACAATCAGCCCCAGCATTTT. This encodes CASSSGGGNNQPQHF.

This clone was observed a single time. The chain couples TRBV19 to TRBJ2-5; D unclear. Trimming took 1 base from V and 0 from J, leaving 3 bases between them. In germline, CDR1 is LNHDA, CDR2 SQIVND (reference sequence). CDR3 length: 13 amino acids. The CDR3 loop is CASSIVNQETQYF. CDR3 nucleotides: TGTGCCAGTAGTATAGTTAACCAAGAGACCCAGTACTTC.

The V and J genes are TRBV2 and TRBJ1-4; perhaps TRBD1 as D (5 bases). The CDR3 contains 13 residues. Germline CDR1 reads SNHLY; CDR2 reads FYNNEI. Trimming stripped 7 bases from V and 5 bases from J, with 11 bases between. This CDR3 reads CASTRRGNEKLFF. The CDR3 nucleotides read TGTGCCAGCACGAGGAGGGGAAATGAAAAACTGTTTTTT.

The chain recombines TRBV7-3 with TRBJ1-2, with D possibly being TRBD1 (6 bases). CDR1 is SGHTA and CDR2 is FQGTGA in the germline V gene. This CDR3 spans 13 amino acids. V gave up 5 bases and J gave up 2 bases, with 9 bases separating them. Here the CDR3 reads CASSQTGNYGYTF. In DNA form, the CDR3 reads TGTGCCAGCAGCCAAACAGGGAACTATGGCTACACCTTC.

The rearrangement links TRBV28 to TRBJ2-7; TRBD1 might be the D (6 bases). Trimming pared 7 bases from V and 0 bases from J, leaving 22 bases between. The CDR3 covers 17 residues. The germline V gene encodes CDR1 MDHEN and CDR2 SYDVKM. CDR3 nucleotides: TGTGCCAGCATACCGAATCCAGGGGTCTGGGACTCCTACGAGCAGTACTTC. It codes for CASIPNPGVWDSYEQYF.

This sequence joins TRBV7-3 and TRBJ2-2; D is perhaps TRBD2 (5 bases). Germline CDR1 and CDR2: SGHTA and FQGTGA. The CDR3 extends over 14 amino acids. Trimming removed 8 bases at V and 4 bases at J, with 14 bases between. The CDR3 loop reads CASGSGSGTGELFF. The CDR3 nucleotides are TGTGCCAGCGGATCGGGATCCGGCACCGGGGAGCTGTTTTTT. Together with reference TRBV7-3 and TRBJ2-2, the CDR3 gives the full variable domain: GAGVSQTPSNKVTEKGKYVELRCDPISGHTALYWYRQSLGQGPEFLIYFQGTGAADDSGLPNDRFFAVRPEGSVSTLKIQRTERGDSAVYLCASGSGSGTGELFFGEGSRLTVL.

V is TRBV27 and J is TRBJ1-6; 8 bases map to TRBD1. Losses at the gene ends were 5 bases for V and 1 base for J; bases not matched to a gene: 13. This CDR3 comprises 19 residues. The germline V gene encodes CDR1 MNHEY and CDR2 SMNVEV (reference sequence). CDR3 protein: CASSPSLGQGLSYNSPLHF. The CDR3 coding sequence is TGTGCCAGCAGTCCATCCCTTGGACAGGGTCTGTCCTATAATTCACCCCTCCACTTT.